This T cell receptor beta chain stems from a study of blood T cell repertoires in COVID-19. Study in general: Samples taken during acute and convalescent COVID-19 were collected in the United States, Italy and Spain. T cells, B-cell-depleted T cells, or PBMCs supplied cDNA or gDNA.

This clone has a single count. TCRdb's table, derived via immunoSEQ multiplex PCR, lists solely in-frame clones and lacks some. The sample has 100,000 to 150,000 clones, around 88% seen once; the top ten hold approximately 4.5%. The Seattle patients, enrolled during active infection, were followed longitudinally. This TCR derives from a man between 60 and 70 years old with COVID-19, enrolled during active disease. Sequencing used peripheral blood.

In DNA, the CDR3 is TGTGCCAGCAGCTTAGGAGGACAAGAGACCCAGTACTTC. Protein product: CASSLGGQETQYF. The gene calls are TRBV25-1 and TRBJ2-5; possibly TRBD2 for D (5 bases). V lost 6 bases to trimming and J lost 2 bases, with 10 bases between them. The CDR3 covers 13 residues. Germline V gene data show CDR1 as MGHDK and CDR2 as SYGVNS.